This TCR beta chain was captured in a study of T cells in Graves' hyperthyroidism and ophthalmopathy. Using RNA transcripts as the source, TCR beta CDR3 regions were amplified. In the first-round RT-PCR of the TCR CDR3, the HTBI primer set was used. TCRdb re-called the multiplex PCR reads through MiXCR, storing one row per CDR3 protein. The sample lists more than 500,000 distinct CDR3 sequences; 14% to 15% were seen once. V lost 1 base, J lost 8 bases, and 11 bases lay in between. The CDR3 length is 13 residues. Germline-derived CDR1 and CDR2 are SEHNR and FQNEAQ (reference sequence). For ophthalmopathy patients, the Clinical Activity Score was at least 3 and the NOSPECS grade at least 4; duration was under 3 months. Roughly 10 ml of fresh peripheral blood supplied the PBMCs.

The sequenced sample was blood. The sequence derives from a woman aged 40-49 years with Graves' ophthalmopathy. The J gene is TRBJ1-2, the V gene TRBV7-9; D is unresolved. This chain's CDR3 is CASSLGGLVGYTF. Here the CDR3 DNA reads TGTGCCAGCAGCTTAGGAGGGTTGGTGGGCTACACCTTC.